These 7 T cell receptor beta chains share one sample of origin, sequenced in a study of T-cell memory formation after mild COVID-19. MiXCR, applied by TCRdb to the 5' RACE reads, yields one record per CDR3 protein. Of around 250,000 distinct CDR3 sequences in the sample, 15% were seen once. Sequenced: PBMCs or a T cell subset sorted from them (not recorded which). Receptor source: an adult woman who had mild COVID-19 (a few samples of this study predate the infection). Cell type and time point are not known.

This clonotype was counted between two and nine times. The gene calls are TRBV20-1 and TRBJ2-5; TRBD2 matches at 9 bases. This CDR3 has 15 amino acids. V dropped 3 bases and J dropped 4; count of bases not matched to a gene: 9. CDR1 and CDR2 (germline): DFQATT, SNEGSKA (reference sequence). The CDR3 loop is CSASRRGRAGETQYF. DNA of the CDR3: TGCAGTGCTAGTCGTCGCGGGAGGGCAGGAGAGACCCAGTACTTC.

This clonotype was counted a few times. V is TRBV5-1 and J is TRBJ2-5; possibly TRBD2 for D (5 bases). Trimming took off 5 bases at V and 4 bases at J, with 9 bases between the two ends. Germline lookup yields CDR1 SGHRS and CDR2 YFSETQ. This CDR3 is 12 amino acids long. As DNA, the CDR3 is TGCGCCAGCAGAAGAGAGGGAGAGACCCAGTACTTC. This codes for CASRREGETQYF. The whole variable domain, filled in from reference TRBV5-1 and TRBJ2-5, reads KAGVTQTPRYLIKTRGQQVTLSCSPISGHRSVSWYQQTPGQGLQFLFEYFSETQRNKGNFPGRFSGRQFSNSRSEMNVSTLELGDSALYLCASRREGETQYFGPGTRLLVL.

This clonotype was counted only a few times. This chain joins TRBV7-9 and TRBJ2-1; 11 bases line up with TRBD2. The CDR3 contains 15 residues. Germline V gives CDR1 SEHNR, CDR2 FQNEAQ (reference sequence). Trimming took 5 bases from V and 8 from J; bases not matched to a gene: 8. CDR3 in DNA: TGTGCCAGCAGCCAAGGGACTAGCGGAGCTGATGAGCAGTTCTTC. It yields the protein CASSQGTSGADEQFF.

The chain couples TRBV7-9 to TRBJ2-1; TRBD1 aligns across 8 bases. CDR1 and CDR2 (germline): SEHNR, FQNEAQ (reference sequence). This CDR3 spans 15 amino acids. The V and J ends lost 1 base and 5 bases, in that order; junction bases with no gene match: 4. CDR3 sequence: CASSLGMDRDNEQFF. In DNA form, the CDR3 reads TGTGCCAGCAGCTTAGGAATGGACAGGGACAATGAGCAGTTCTTC.

The chain couples TRBV6-2 or TRBV6-3 to TRBJ2-1, with D perhaps being TRBD1 or TRBD2 (5 bases each). The CDR3 length is 12 residues. Germline V CDR1 and CDR2: MNHEY, SVGEGT. The V and J ends lost 5 bases and 9 bases respectively, with 11 bases between them. The CDR3 DNA sequence: TGTGCCAGCAGTCGGGACCCGAGTGAGCAGTTCTTC. It yields the protein CASSRDPSEQFF.

The rearrangement joins TRBV11-2 to TRBJ1-5; TRBD1 aligns across 10 bases. CDR1 is SGHAT, CDR2 FQNNGV, per germline. The CDR3 runs to 13 residues. V dropped 5 bases and J dropped 7; count of bases not matched to a gene: 2. For the CDR3, the DNA is TGTGCCAGCAGCAGGGACAGGGGACAGCCCCAGCATTTT. Encoded protein: CASSRDRGQPQHF.

This clonotype was seen repeatedly, ten times or more. The gene calls are TRBV7-9 and TRBJ1-6, with D unresolved. The CDR3 covers 14 residues. Trimming stripped 1 base from V and 9 bases from J, with 10 bases between. Germline V lookup: CDR1 SEHNR, CDR2 FQNEAQ (reference sequence). As DNA, the CDR3 is TGTGCCAGCAGCTTAGAGCGGAATCGTTCACCCCTCCACTTT. Residues: CASSLERNRSPLHF.